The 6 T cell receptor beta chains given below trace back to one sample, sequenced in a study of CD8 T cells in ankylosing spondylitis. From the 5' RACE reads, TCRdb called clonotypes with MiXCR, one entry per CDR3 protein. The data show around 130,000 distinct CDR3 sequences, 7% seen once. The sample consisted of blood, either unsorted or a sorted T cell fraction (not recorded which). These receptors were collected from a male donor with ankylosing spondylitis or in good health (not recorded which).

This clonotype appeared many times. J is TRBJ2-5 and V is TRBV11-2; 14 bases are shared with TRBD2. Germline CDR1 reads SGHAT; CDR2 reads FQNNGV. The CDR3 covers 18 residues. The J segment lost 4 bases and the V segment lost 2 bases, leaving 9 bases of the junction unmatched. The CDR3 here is CASSLMTSGRASAETQYF. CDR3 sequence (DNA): TGTGCCAGCAGCTTAATGACTAGCGGGAGGGCCTCGGCAGAGACCCAGTACTTC.

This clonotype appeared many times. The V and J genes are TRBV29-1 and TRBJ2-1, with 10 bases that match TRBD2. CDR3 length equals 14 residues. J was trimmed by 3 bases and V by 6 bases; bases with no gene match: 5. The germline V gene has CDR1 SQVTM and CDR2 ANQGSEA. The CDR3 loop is CSVPGLANYNEQFF. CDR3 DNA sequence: TGCAGCGTCCCGGGACTAGCGAACTACAATGAGCAGTTCTTC.

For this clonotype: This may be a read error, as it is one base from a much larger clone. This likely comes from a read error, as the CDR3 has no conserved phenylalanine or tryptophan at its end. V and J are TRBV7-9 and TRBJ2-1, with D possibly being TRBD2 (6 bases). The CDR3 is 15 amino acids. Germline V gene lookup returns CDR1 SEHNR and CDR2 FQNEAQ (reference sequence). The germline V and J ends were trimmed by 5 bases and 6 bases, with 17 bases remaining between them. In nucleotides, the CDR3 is TGTGCCAGCAGCACCCCCGAGAGACTAGTCAATGAGCAGTTCTCC. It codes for CASSTPERLVNEQFS.

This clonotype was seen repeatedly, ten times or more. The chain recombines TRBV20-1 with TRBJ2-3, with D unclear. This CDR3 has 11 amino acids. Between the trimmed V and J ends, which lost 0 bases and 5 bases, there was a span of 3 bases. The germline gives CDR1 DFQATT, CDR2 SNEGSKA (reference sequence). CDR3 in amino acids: CSARDQDTQYF. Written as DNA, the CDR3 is TGCAGTGCTAGAGATCAAGATACGCAGTATTTT.

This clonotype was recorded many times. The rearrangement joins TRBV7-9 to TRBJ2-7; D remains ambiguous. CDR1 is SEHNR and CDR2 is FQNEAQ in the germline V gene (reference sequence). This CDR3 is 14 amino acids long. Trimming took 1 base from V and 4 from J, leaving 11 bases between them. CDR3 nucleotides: TGTGCCAGCAGCTTAGACCTCGAGCCGTACGAGCAGTACTTC. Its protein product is CASSLDLEPYEQYF.

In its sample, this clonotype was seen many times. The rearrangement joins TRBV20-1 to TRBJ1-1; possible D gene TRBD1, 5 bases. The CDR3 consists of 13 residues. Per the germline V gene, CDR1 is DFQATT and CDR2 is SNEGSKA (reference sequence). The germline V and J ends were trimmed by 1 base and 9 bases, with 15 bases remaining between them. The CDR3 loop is CSARAQPGPKAFF. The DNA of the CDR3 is TGCAGTGCTAGAGCCCAACCGGGACCTAAAGCTTTCTTT.